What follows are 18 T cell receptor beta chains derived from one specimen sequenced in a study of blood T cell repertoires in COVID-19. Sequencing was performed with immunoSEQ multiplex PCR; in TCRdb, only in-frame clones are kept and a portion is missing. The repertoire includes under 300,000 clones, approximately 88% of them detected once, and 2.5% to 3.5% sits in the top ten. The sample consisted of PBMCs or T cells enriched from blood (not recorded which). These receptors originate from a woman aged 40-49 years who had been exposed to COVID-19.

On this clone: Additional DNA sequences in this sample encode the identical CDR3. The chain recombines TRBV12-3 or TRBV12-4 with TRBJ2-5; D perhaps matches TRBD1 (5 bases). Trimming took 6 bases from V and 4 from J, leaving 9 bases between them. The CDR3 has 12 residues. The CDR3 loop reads CASSSRGETQYF. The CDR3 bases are TGTGCCAGCAGCTCTAGGGGAGAGACCCAGTACTTC.

CDR3 in amino acids: CASSSEGRGNQPQHF. The CDR3 DNA reads TGTGCCAGCAGTTCGGAGGGACGGGGAAATCAGCCCCAGCATTTT. V gene TRBV28 combines with J gene TRBJ1-5; tentative D call: TRBD1 (5 bases). CDR1 is MDHEN and CDR2 is SYDVKM in the germline V gene. V gave up 4 bases and J gave up 4 bases, with 14 bases separating them. The CDR3 has 15 amino acids.

The CDR3 spells CASSLGLAGALEQYF. The CDR3, as DNA: TGTGCCAGCAGCTTGGGACTAGCGGGGGCTCTCGAGCAGTACTTC. J is TRBJ2-7 and V is TRBV5-4; TRBD2 matches 12 bases. This CDR3 comprises 15 residues. CDR1 and CDR2 (germline): SGHNT, YYREEE (reference sequence). Trimming took 0 bases from V and 6 from J; bases not matched to a gene: 4.

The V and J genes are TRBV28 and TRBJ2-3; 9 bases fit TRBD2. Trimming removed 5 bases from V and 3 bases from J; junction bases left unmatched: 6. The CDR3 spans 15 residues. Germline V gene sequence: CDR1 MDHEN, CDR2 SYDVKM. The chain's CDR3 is CASSPPREGTDTQYF. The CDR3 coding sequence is TGTGCCAGCAGTCCCCCGCGGGAGGGAACAGATACGCAGTATTTT.

The CDR3 bases are TGTGCCAGCAGTGGCCCCCCCGGGACAGGGAACTATGGCTACACCTTC. As protein: CASSGPPGTGNYGYTF. The V call is TRBV6-1, the J call TRBJ1-2, with 9 nucleotides matching TRBD1. The CDR3 length is 16 residues. In germline, CDR1 is MNHNS, CDR2 SASEGT. Germline trimming cut 4 bases from V and 2 bases from J; bases unmatched to any gene: 8.

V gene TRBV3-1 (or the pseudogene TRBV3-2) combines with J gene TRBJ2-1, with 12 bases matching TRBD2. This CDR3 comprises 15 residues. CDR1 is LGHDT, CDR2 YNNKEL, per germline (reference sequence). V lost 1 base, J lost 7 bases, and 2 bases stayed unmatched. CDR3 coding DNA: TGTGCCAGCAGCCAAGCTAGCGGGGGGGCAAATGAGCAGTTCTTC. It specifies CASSQASGGANEQFF.

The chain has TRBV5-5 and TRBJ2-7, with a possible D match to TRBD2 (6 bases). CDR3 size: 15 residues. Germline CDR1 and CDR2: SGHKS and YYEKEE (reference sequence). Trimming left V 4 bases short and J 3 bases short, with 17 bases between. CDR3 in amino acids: CASSPRTAGSYEQYV. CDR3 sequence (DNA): TGTGCCAGCAGCCCGCGGACCGCGGGGAGCTACGAGCAGTACGTC.

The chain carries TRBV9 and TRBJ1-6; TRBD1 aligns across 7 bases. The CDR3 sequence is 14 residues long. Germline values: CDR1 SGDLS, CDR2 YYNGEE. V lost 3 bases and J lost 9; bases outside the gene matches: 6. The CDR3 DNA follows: TGTGCCAGCAGCGGGGGACAGCATGGTTCACCCCTCCACTTT. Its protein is CASSGGQHGSPLHF.

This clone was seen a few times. In DNA form, the CDR3 reads TGTGCCAGCAGTGACTCGAAAGTTCCCCGGGACAGACACCTCAGGCAGTACGTC. Translated, it gives CASSDSKVPRDRHLRQYV. J is TRBJ2-7 and V is TRBV6-4, with 7 bases fitting TRBD1. CDR1 MRHNA and CDR2 SNTAGT come from the germline V gene. The trim removed 0 bases at V and 9 bases at J, leaving 20 bases unmatched. The CDR3 contains 18 residues.

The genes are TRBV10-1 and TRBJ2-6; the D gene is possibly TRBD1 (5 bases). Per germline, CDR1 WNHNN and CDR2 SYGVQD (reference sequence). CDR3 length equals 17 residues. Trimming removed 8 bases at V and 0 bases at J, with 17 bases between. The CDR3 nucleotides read TGCGCCAGCCCACAAAATGACAGAGTCTCTGGGGCCAACGTCCTGACTTTC. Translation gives CASPQNDRVSGANVLTF.

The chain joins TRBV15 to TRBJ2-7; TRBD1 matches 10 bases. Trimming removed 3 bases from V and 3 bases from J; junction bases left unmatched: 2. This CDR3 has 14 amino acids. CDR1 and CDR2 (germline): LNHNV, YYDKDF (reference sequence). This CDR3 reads CATSRDRGVYEQYF. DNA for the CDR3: TGTGCCACCAGCAGGGACAGGGGGGTCTACGAGCAGTACTTC.

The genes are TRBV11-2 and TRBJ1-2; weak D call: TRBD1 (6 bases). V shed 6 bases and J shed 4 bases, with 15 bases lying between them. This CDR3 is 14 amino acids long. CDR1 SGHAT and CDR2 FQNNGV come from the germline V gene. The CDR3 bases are TGTGCCAGCAGGACAATACAGGGATCCTATGGCTACACCTTC. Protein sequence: CASRTIQGSYGYTF.

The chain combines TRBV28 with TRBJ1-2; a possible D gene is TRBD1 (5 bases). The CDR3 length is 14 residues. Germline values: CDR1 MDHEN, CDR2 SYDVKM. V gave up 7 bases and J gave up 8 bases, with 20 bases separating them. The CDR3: CASMRFGGELGYTF. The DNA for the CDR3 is TGTGCCAGCATGAGGTTCGGAGGGGAGTTGGGCTACACCTTC.

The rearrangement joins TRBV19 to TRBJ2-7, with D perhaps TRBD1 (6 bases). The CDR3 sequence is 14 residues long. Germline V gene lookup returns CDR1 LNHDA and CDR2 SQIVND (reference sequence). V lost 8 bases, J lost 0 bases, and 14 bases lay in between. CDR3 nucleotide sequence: TGTGCCAGTGTGGGACACCAGAGCTCCTACGAGCAGTACGTC. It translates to CASVGHQSSYEQYV.

The CDR3 loop reads CASSPRGKTQYF. As DNA, the CDR3 is TGTGCCAGCAGCCCCAGGGGAAAGACCCAGTACTTC. The chain couples TRBV3-1 (or the pseudogene TRBV3-2) to TRBJ2-5, with a tentative D call TRBD1 (6 bases). V was clipped by 4 bases and J by 6 bases, with 9 bases between them. There are 12 residues in the CDR3. The germline CDR1 and CDR2 sequences are LGHDT and YNNKEL (reference sequence).

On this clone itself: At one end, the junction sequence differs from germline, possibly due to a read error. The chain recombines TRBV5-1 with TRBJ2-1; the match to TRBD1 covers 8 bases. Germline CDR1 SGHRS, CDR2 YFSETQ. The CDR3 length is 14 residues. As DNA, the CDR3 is TGTGCCAGCACCCGGACAGGGTCCTACAATGAGCAGTTCTTC. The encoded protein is CASTRTGSYNEQFF.

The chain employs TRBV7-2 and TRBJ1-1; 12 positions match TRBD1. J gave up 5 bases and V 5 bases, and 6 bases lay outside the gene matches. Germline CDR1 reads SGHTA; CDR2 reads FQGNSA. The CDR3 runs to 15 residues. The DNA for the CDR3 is TGTGCCAGCAGCCCCCGGGACAGGGGGCGAACTGAAGCTTTCTTT. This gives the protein CASSPRDRGRTEAFF.

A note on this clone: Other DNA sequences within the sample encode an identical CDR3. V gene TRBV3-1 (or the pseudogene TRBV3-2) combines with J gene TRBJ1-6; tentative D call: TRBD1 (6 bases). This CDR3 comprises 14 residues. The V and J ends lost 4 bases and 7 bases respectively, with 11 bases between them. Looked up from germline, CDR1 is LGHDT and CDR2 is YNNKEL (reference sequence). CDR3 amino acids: CASSPEQGNSPLHF. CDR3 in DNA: TGTGCCAGCAGCCCCGAGCAGGGGAATTCACCCCTCCACTTT.